Following are 11 T cell receptor beta chains from one sample sequenced in a study of shared clonotypes between healthy human individuals. Sequenced by immunoSEQ multiplex PCR; TCRdb stores in-frame clones only, minus some. Found here are over a million clones, about three quarters of them singletons; the top ten hold roughly 1.4%. Sequences were obtained from memory CD4+ T cells sorted from blood. Subset in this sample: CD45RA-negative fraction. These receptor sequences come from a man between 18 and 35 years old in good health.

The chain links TRBV18 to TRBJ2-7; the match to TRBD1 covers 9 bases. CDR1 is KGHSH and CDR2 is LQKENI in the germline V gene. Germline trimming cut 0 bases from V and 5 bases from J; bases unmatched to any gene: 5. This CDR3 is 15 amino acids long. The CDR3 DNA is TGTGCCAGCTCACCACCGGGACAGGGATCCCACGAGCAGTACTTC. The encoded protein is CASSPPGQGSHEQYF.

This chain's CDR3 is CASSMRQDSNQPQHF. The CDR3 DNA is TGTGCCAGTAGTATGAGACAGGATAGCAATCAGCCCCAGCATTTT. The chain carries TRBV19 and TRBJ1-5; possible D gene TRBD1, 6 bases. CDR3 length: 15 residues. Germline assignment: CDR1 LNHDA and CDR2 SQIVND (reference sequence). Trimming left V 3 bases short and J 0 bases short, with 9 bases between. Using reference TRBV19 and TRBJ1-5 for the parts outside the CDR3, the full variable domain is DGGITQSPKYLFRKEGQNVTLSCEQNLNHDAMYWYRQDPGQGLRLIYYSQIVNDFQKGDIAEGYSVSREKKESFPLTVTSAQKNPTAFYLCASSMRQDSNQPQHFGDGTRLSIL.

The genes are TRBV10-2 and TRBJ2-7; D not certain. The germline V gene has CDR1 WSHSY and CDR2 SAAADI. The CDR3 length is 12 residues. With 6 bases removed from V and 2 bases from J, the gap between germline ends came to 8 bases. CDR3: CASSQRAYEQYF. The CDR3 bases are TGCGCCAGCAGCCAACGTGCCTACGAGCAGTACTTC.

The rearrangement links TRBV7-6 to TRBJ1-4, with D possibly TRBD1 on 6 matching bases. CDR3 length equals 18 residues. Germline V gives CDR1 SGHVS, CDR2 FNYEAQ. The V end lost 5 bases, the J end lost 0 bases, and 19 bases lay between the germline ends. CDR3 in DNA: TGTGCCAGCAGCGCTACTGGGACACTAGCTTCAACTAATGAAAAACTGTTTTTT. Translated, it gives CASSATGTLASTNEKLFF.

This clone was seen many times. Additional DNA sequences in this sample encode the identical CDR3. The chain is built from TRBV7-2 and TRBJ2-5, with D hard to call. Germline V gene sequence: CDR1 SGHTA, CDR2 FQGNSA. The V and J ends lost 5 bases and 6 bases respectively, with 13 bases between them. This CDR3 is built from 13 residues. CDR3 DNA: TGTGCCAGCAGCACTACCTCCCCCAAGACCCAGTACTTC. It specifies CASSTTSPKTQYF.

The chain uses TRBV2 and TRBJ2-2; D unresolved. Germline assignment: CDR1 SNHLY and CDR2 FYNNEI. There are 11 residues in the CDR3. Trimming shortened V by 6 bases and J by 8 bases, and 7 bases separated the two germline ends. The CDR3 nucleotides are TGTGCCAGCAGCTCACAGGGGGAGCTGTTTTTT. It encodes CASSSQGELFF. Looking up the rest from reference TRBV2 and TRBJ2-2 gives the full variable domain: EPEVTQTPSHQVTQMGQEVILRCVPISNHLYFYWYRQILGQKVEFLVSFYNNEISEKSEIFDDQFSVERPDGSNFTLKIRSTKLEDSAMYFCASSSQGELFFGEGSRLTVL.

This clone was counted once. The chain has TRBV4-2 and TRBJ2-7; 7 bases are a match to TRBD1. The trim removed 1 base at V and 0 bases at J, leaving 3 bases unmatched. Germline V gives CDR1 LGHNA, CDR2 YNFKEQ. This CDR3 contains 15 residues. The CDR3 is CASSQARTGSYEQYF. As DNA, the CDR3 is TGTGCCAGCAGCCAAGCCCGGACAGGCTCCTACGAGCAGTACTTC.

The chain links TRBV27 to TRBJ1-4; the D gene is possibly TRBD1 (5 bases). V gave up 6 bases and J gave up 6 bases, with 11 bases separating them. The CDR3 totals 13 residues. The germline V gene encodes CDR1 MNHEY and CDR2 SMNVEV (reference sequence). Here the CDR3 reads CASRSGPDEKLFF. Written as DNA, the CDR3 is TGTGCCAGCAGATCGGGGCCGGATGAAAAACTGTTTTTT.

This sequence joins TRBV21-1 and TRBJ2-7; the table gives TRBD1 as D, unverified against the DNA. TRBV21-1 is assigned pseudogene status. The CDR3 extends over 14 amino acids. The CDR3 here is CASSKTRGDHEQYF. The CDR3 DNA sequence: TGTGCCAGCAGCAAAACCAGGGGTGATCACGAGCAGTACTTC.

J is TRBJ1-2 and V is TRBV6-1, with D perhaps TRBD1 (6 bases). The V gene lost 7 bases and the J gene lost 5 bases, with 14 bases spanning the gap. This CDR3 is 13 amino acids long. CDR1 MNHNS and CDR2 SASEGT come from the germline V gene. CDR3 protein: CASTTGWLYGYTF. CDR3 nucleotides: TGTGCCAGCACGACAGGCTGGCTGTATGGCTACACCTTC.

To note about this clone: Possible read error: a much larger clone is one base away. The rearrangement links TRBV14 to TRBJ2-1; D is undetermined. V lost 5 bases and J 3 bases, leaving 2 bases between the germline ends. Per germline, CDR1 SGHDN and CDR2 FVKESK. The CDR3 has 11 residues. In nucleotides, the CDR3 is TGTGCCAGCAGCATCTACAATGAGCAGTTCTTC. Its protein product is CASSIYNEQFF.